This is a list of T cell receptor beta chains from one sample in a study of T cell repertoires in cytomegalovirus infection. Which antigens these TCRs recognize remains unknown. MiXCR, run by TCRdb on the reads, gives a single entry per CDR3 protein. The sample records about 830,000 distinct CDR3 sequences, 30% to 35% being singletons. This sample comprised cultured CD8+ T cells from PBMCs, obtained from culture after CMV antigen stimulation. The receptors shown here come from a human donor in good health (CMV status not recorded). Some clones in this sample may be carry-over from other donors' samples. CDR3s include the opening cysteine and the closing phenylalanine or tryptophan. The D gene is left open where the match is weak. Only some rows state a clone size, as once, few, many or a class for expanded clones.

j_call v_call d_call clone_size cdr3_nt cdr3_aa
TRBJ2-1 TRBV2 . few TGTGCCAGCAGGGGGGCACCTAGGTACAATGAGCAGTTCTTC CASRGAPRYNEQFF
TRBJ1-2 TRBV2 . . TGTGCCAGCAGTGGTAGCAGCTATGGCTACACCTTC CASSGSSYGYTF
TRBJ2-7 TRBV27 TRBD2 . TGTGCCAGCAGGGGTGGACTAGCGGGGGGCTCCTACGAGCAGTACTTC CASRGGLAGGSYEQYF
TRBJ2-6 TRBV4-1 TRBD1 . TGCGCCAGCAGCCGACCGGGACAGGTTCTTTCTGGGGCCAACGTCCTGACTTTC CASSRPGQVLSGANVLTF
TRBJ2-1 TRBV23-1 . few TGCGCCAGCAATACATACAATGAGCAGTTCTTC CASNTYNEQFF
TRBJ1-2 TRBV7-9 . . TGTGCCAGCAGCCCTAACACCGCCGGCTACACCTTC CASSPNTAGYTF
TRBJ2-5 TRBV9 TRBD1 . TGTGCCAGCAGCCATGGGACAGAAGAGACCCAGTACTTC CASSHGTEETQYF
TRBJ2-7 TRBV6-1 . few TGTGCCAGCAGTGAAGACAGTACCTACGAGCAGTACTTC CASSEDSTYEQYF
TRBJ2-5 TRBV7-9 . . TGTGCCAGCAGCTTAGCGTGGGTCGATCATCAGGACTTC CASSLAWVDHQDF
TRBJ2-7 TRBV18 . . TGTGCCAGCTCACCACCAGGGGTTATCTACGAGCAGTACTTC CASSPPGVIYEQYF
TRBJ2-1 TRBV24-1 . . TGTGCCACCAGGGCCTTAGGGGACGCCAATGAGCAGTTCTTC CATRALGDANEQFF
TRBJ1-1 TRBV7-5 . . . CISVARAVGPMNTEAFF
TRBJ2-7 TRBV12-3/TRBV12-4 . . TGTGCCAGCAGTCAGGGGGGTCTCGAGCAGTACTTC CASSQGGLEQYF
TRBJ2-3 TRBV18 . few TGTGCCAGCTCACCTGACACCGCGGGATTCGGAACAGATACGCAGTATTTT CASSPDTAGFGTDTQYF
TRBJ1-2 TRBV20-1 . . TGCAGTGCTAGAGGGAGGGAACACTATGGCTACACCTTC CSARGREHYGYTF
TRBJ2-5 TRBV27 . . TGTGCCATCAGTTGGGTAGGGGCAGAGACCCAGTACTTC CAISWVGAETQYF
TRBJ2-1 TRBV2 . . TGTGCCAGCAGCGATCCGGGGGTTGACAATGAGCAGTTCTTC CASSDPGVDNEQFF
TRBJ2-5 TRBV7-2 TRBD2 few TGTGCCAGCAGCTTAGAGGGCGGGGGGGACCTTCAAGAGACCCAGTACTTC CASSLEGGGDLQETQYF
TRBJ2-1 TRBV11-1 TRBD1 . TGTGCCAGCAACTTATCAGGGGGCCATTACAATGAGCAGTTCTTC CASNLSGGHYNEQFF
TRBJ2-1 TRBV10-3 . many TGTGCCATCAGTGAAGGGGGGGACATCTACAATGAGCAGTTCTTC CAISEGGDIYNEQFF
TRBJ1-2 TRBV5-4 . many TGTGCCAGCATCGGGGGGGGCGCAGGGAACTATGGCTACACCTTC CASIGGGAGNYGYTF
TRBJ2-1 TRBV24-1 TRBD1 many TGTGCCACCAGTGATTATGACAGGGGCCGATCGCCCTACAATGAGCAGTTCTTC CATSDYDRGRSPYNEQFF
TRBJ1-2 TRBV15 . few TGTGCCACCAGCATCGGTCTACGGGAAACCCTTAGAGGAGGCTACACCTTC CATSIGLRETLRGGYTF
TRBJ1-1 TRBV7-6 . . TGTGCCAGCAGCTCCCCCAAGGCCTCAAGGCTGGACACTGAAGCTTTCTTT CASSSPKASRLDTEAFF
TRBJ1-5 TRBV19 . . TGTGCCAGTATTTCAGGGACGGGCAATCAGCCCCAGCATTTT CASISGTGNQPQHF
TRBJ2-1 TRBV2 TRBD2 . TGTGCCAGCAGTGATAGCGGGGGGATGGAAAACAATGAGCAGTTCTTC CASSDSGGMENNEQFF
TRBJ2-7 TRBV20-1 TRBD2 few TGCAGTGCTAGAGCCGTAACTAGCGGGGGTACCTACGAGCAGTACTTC CSARAVTSGGTYEQYF
TRBJ1-1 TRBV14 . once TGTGCCAGCCGCCCTTCCGGGAACACTGAAGCTTTCTTT CASRPSGNTEAFF
TRBJ2-3 TRBV20-1 . . TGCAGTGCCCACCGGTTAGCGGAGAGCACAGATACGCAGTATTTT CSAHRLAESTDTQYF
TRBJ2-1 TRBV19 . many TGTGCCAGTAGTATAGGTACAGGGTCGGGGGGCAATGAGCAGTTCTTC CASSIGTGSGGNEQFF